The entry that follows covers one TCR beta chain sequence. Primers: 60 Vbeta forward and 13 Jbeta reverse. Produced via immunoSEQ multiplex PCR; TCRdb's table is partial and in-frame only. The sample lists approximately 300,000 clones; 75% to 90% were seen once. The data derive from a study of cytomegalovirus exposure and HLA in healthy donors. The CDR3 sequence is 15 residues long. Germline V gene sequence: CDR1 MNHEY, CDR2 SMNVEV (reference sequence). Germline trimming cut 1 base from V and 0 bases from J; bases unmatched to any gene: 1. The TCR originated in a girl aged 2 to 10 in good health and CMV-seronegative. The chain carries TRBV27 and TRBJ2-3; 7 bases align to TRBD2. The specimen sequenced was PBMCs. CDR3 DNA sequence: TGTGCCAGCAGTTTATATAGCGGGAGCACAGATACGCAGTATTTT. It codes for CASSLYSGSTDTQYF.